This T cell receptor beta chain was sequenced in a study of shared clonotypes between healthy human individuals. About the study: The composition of the donors was two women and a few men aged 18 to 49.

Study conclusions and caveats: Sharing of clonotypes among donors was expected to vary with sequencing depth.

Study processing details: ImmunoSEQ yielded junction-only sequences lacking quality scores, so filtering differed. Sequenced by immunoSEQ multiplex PCR; TCRdb stores in-frame clones only, minus some. D and trimming were read from the DNA, whereas the V and J calls and clone size are those reported in that table. This table has around 1.9 million clones, 93% appearing once. CD45RO negativity and positive selection for CCR7 defined naive CD8 cells, a population that excluded terminally differentiated effector memory CD45RA+ cells. With V trimmed by 4 bases and J by 4 bases, 6 bases remained unmatched. Per the germline V gene, CDR1 is MNHEY and CDR2 is SMNVEV (reference sequence). The CDR3 consists of 14 residues. Remarks on this clone: Its antigen is not identified. The sample contains more than one DNA sequence encoding this CDR3.

The clonotype originates from a man aged 18-30 years in good health. Some clones in this sample may be carry-over from other donors' samples. The chain combines TRBV27 with TRBJ2-5; 7 bases agree with TRBD2. Sequenced material: naive CD8+ T cells from PBMCs. CDR3 DNA: TGTGCCAGCAGTTCTCTGGGAGGGGCAGAGACCCAGTACTTC. Protein sequence: CASSSLGGAETQYF.